The 14 T cell receptor beta chains in this list originate from one sample, sequenced in a study of regulatory T cells in long-lasting Graves disease. Arm-PCR with iRepertoire HTBI primers amplified the CDR3 regions for these TCR beta libraries. TCRdb re-called the multiplex PCR reads through MiXCR, storing one row per CDR3 protein. The sample records hundreds of thousands of distinct CDR3 sequences, about 15% being singletons. Time point denoted: newly diagnosed GD, antithyroid drugs for less than 3 months. The TCR library was made from RNA that had been extracted from PBMCs in TRIzol. This sample was shared with a second study, whose subject was T cells in Graves' hyperthyroidism and ophthalmopathy.

Sample: peripheral blood mononuclear cells (PBMCs), taken at new diagnosis, from a patient treated with antithyroid drugs. Every receptor here comes from a man aged 18-30 years with Graves disease.

A few counts support this clonotype. This chain uses TRBV5-1 with TRBJ1-1, with TRBD1 matching over 11 bases. Losses at the gene ends were 3 bases for V and 5 bases for J; bases not matched to a gene: 3. This CDR3 has 14 residues. Germline loops: CDR1 SGHRS, CDR2 YFSETQ. This CDR3 is CASSWTGGETEAFF. The CDR3, as DNA: TGCGCCAGCAGCTGGACAGGGGGCGAGACTGAAGCTTTCTTT. The full variable domain, its missing parts supplied by reference TRBV5-1 and TRBJ1-1, is KAGVTQTPRYLIKTRGQQVTLSCSPISGHRSVSWYQQTPGQGLQFLFEYFSETQRNKGNFPGRFSGRQFSNSRSEMNVSTLELGDSALYLCASSWTGGETEAFFGQGTRLTVV.

This clonotype was detected many times. The gene calls are TRBV2 and TRBJ2-1; D not certain. Per germline, CDR1 SNHLY and CDR2 FYNNEI. The CDR3 loop spans 10 amino acids. V was pared by 8 bases and J by 4 bases, with 3 bases between. For the CDR3, the DNA is TGTGCCAGCCAATACAATGAGCAGTTCTTC. This codes for CASQYNEQFF. Full variable domain (missing parts from reference TRBV2 and TRBJ2-1): EPEVTQTPSHQVTQMGQEVILRCVPISNHLYFYWYRQILGQKVEFLVSFYNNEISEKSEIFDDQFSVERPDGSNFTLKIRSTKLEDSAMYFCASQYNEQFFGPGTRLTVL.

A word on this clonotype: At one of its ends the junction is not consistent with the germline gene, which may arise from a read error. The V call is TRBV27, the J call TRBJ2-7; no clear D gene. CDR1 and CDR2 from the germline V gene are MNHEY and SMNVEV (reference sequence). The CDR3 is 15 residues long. The CDR3: CASSSLLTRSSEQYF. In DNA form, the CDR3 reads TGTGCCAGCAGTTCCCTCCTAACGAGGTCCTCCGAGCAGTACTTC.

The chain couples TRBV20-1 to TRBJ2-7; the D call may be TRBD1 or TRBD2 (5 bases each). Trimming left V 6 bases short and J 4 bases short, with 10 bases between. From germline, CDR1 is DFQATT and CDR2 SNEGSKA (reference sequence). This CDR3 has 11 residues. This CDR3 is CSAKGTYEQYF. DNA for the CDR3: TGCAGTGCCAAAGGGACGTACGAGCAGTACTTC.

The chain recombines TRBV19 with TRBJ2-1; the match to TRBD2 covers 9 bases. Germline CDR1 is LNHDA and CDR2 is SQIVND (reference sequence). The CDR3 sequence is 14 residues long. After removal of 11 bases from V and 3 bases from J, the junction contained 8 bases not matched to a gene. The CDR3 here is CAGTREGGYNEQFF. CDR3 coding DNA: TGTGCCGGTACGCGGGAGGGCGGCTACAATGAGCAGTTCTTC. The full variable domain, completed using reference TRBV19 and TRBJ2-1, is DGGITQSPKYLFRKEGQNVTLSCEQNLNHDAMYWYRQDPGQGLRLIYYSQIVNDFQKGDIAEGYSVSREKKESFPLTVTSAQKNPTAFYLCAGTREGGYNEQFFGPGTRLTVL.

This clonotype was counted at least ten times. This chain connects TRBV18 to TRBJ1-1; perhaps TRBD1 as D (6 bases). CDR1 is KGHSH, CDR2 LQKENI, per germline. The V and J ends lost 3 bases and 0 bases respectively, with 14 bases between them. CDR3 length: 16 residues. The CDR3 is CASSPWAGALNTEAFF. As DNA, the CDR3 is TGTGCCAGCTCACCTTGGGCAGGGGCTTTGAACACTGAAGCTTTCTTT.

This clonotype has more than one count but fewer than ten. The junction shows a germline mismatch at one end, possibly a read error. As DNA, the CDR3 is TGTGCCAGCAGTTTCCCGGGACAGGGGGAAAAAATCTTC. The encoded protein is CASSFPGQGEKIF. The V and J genes are TRBV7-8 and TRBJ2-1, with TRBD1 matching over 11 bases. Germline CDR1 and CDR2: SGHVS and FQNEAQ. The CDR3 consists of 13 residues.

Ten or more counts support this clonotype. The V call is TRBV27, the J call TRBJ2-7, with 8 bases that match TRBD2. The junction had 21 bases not matched to a gene; V was cut back by 7 bases and J by 7 bases. The CDR3 is made up of 17 amino acids. Germline CDR1 and CDR2: MNHEY and SMNVEV (reference sequence). The CDR3 DNA follows: TGTGCCAGCATGAGAGAGGGGGGCGCGGGGGGTCGCAAGGAGCAGTACTTC. It specifies CASMREGGAGGRKEQYF.

Points on this clonotype: This is likely a read error, given that the CDR3 carries no conserved phenylalanine or tryptophan at its end. The J gene is TRBJ2-2, the V gene TRBV7-2; no reliable D call. This CDR3 spans 14 amino acids. The germline gives CDR1 SGHTA, CDR2 FQGNSA. V lost 0 bases and J lost 6, with 8 bases in between. CDR3 residues: CASSLAVSSGELFY. DNA of the CDR3: TGTGCCAGCAGCTTAGCGGTATCTTCCGGGGAGCTGTTTTAT.

V is TRBV6-2 or TRBV6-3 and J is TRBJ2-4; D not certain. With 8 bases removed from V and 0 bases from J, the gap between germline ends came to 20 bases. The CDR3 is 17 residues long. Germline values: CDR1 MNHEY, CDR2 SVGEGT. The CDR3 sequence is CASFTASTPVAKNIQYF. CDR3 DNA: TGTGCCAGCTTTACGGCCAGCACTCCTGTAGCCAAAAACATTCAGTACTTC.

This clonotype was observed once. The chain employs TRBV5-6 and TRBJ2-1; 12 bases are a match to TRBD2. This CDR3 comprises 20 residues. Germline V lookup: CDR1 SGHDT, CDR2 YYEEEE. J gave up 3 bases and V 2 bases, and 15 bases lay outside the gene matches. The CDR3 region is CASSFEVGLAGSSRYNEQFF. Here the CDR3 DNA reads TGTGCCAGCAGCTTTGAAGTGGGACTAGCGGGCTCCTCCCGCTACAATGAGCAGTTCTTC.

The chain joins TRBV7-3 to TRBJ1-4; D remains ambiguous. CDR1 and CDR2 from the germline V gene are SGHTA and FQGTGA. V was trimmed by 1 base and J by 7 bases, leaving 7 bases between them. CDR3 length equals 13 residues. The CDR3 protein is CASSLRPGEKLFF. The CDR3 coding sequence is TGTGCCAGCAGCTTAAGGCCAGGTGAAAAACTGTTTTTT.

This clonotype was counted ten times or more. V usage is TRBV5-1 and J usage is TRBJ2-7; possible D gene TRBD1, 5 bases. Trimming took off 0 bases at V and 3 bases at J, with 10 bases between the two ends. The germline V gene has CDR1 SGHRS and CDR2 YFSETQ. CDR3 size: 14 residues. The DNA for the CDR3 is TGCGCCAGCAGCTTGGGGGCAGGGAACTACGAGCAGTACTTC. It yields the protein CASSLGAGNYEQYF.

With respect to this clonotype: One junction end disagrees with the germline gene, perhaps due to a read error. V and J are TRBV7-2 and TRBJ2-1; possible D gene TRBD2, 6 bases. CDR1 is SGHTA and CDR2 is FQGNSA in the germline V gene. The CDR3 runs 17 residues. The CDR3 DNA follows: TGTGCCAGCAGCTCCACTTTTAGCGGAAGCTCCTACAATGGGCAGTTCTTC. Protein sequence: CASSSTFSGSSYNGQFF.